This T cell receptor (beta chain) stems from a study of shared clonotypes between healthy human individuals. Background on the study: The donor group consisted of a couple of women and a few men, aged 18 to 49. Findings of the study overall: The low donor count limited represented genetic and exposure-history diversity. Roughly 4.6% of naive CD4 clonotypes were common to several donors.

The CDR3 extends over 13 amino acids. With 4 bases clipped from V and 2 bases from J, the junction kept 0 bases outside the gene matches. Germline CDR1 reads ENHRY; CDR2 reads SYGVKD. Profiling relied on immunoSEQ multiplex PCR, and the TCRdb table lists in-frame clones only, not all of them. The sample shows 2 million to 3 million clones, approximately 93% of them seen only once. Researchers partitioned CD4+ cells into CD45RA+ naive and CD45RA-negative memory subsets. Of note for this clone: Its antigen is undetermined.

The chain couples TRBV10-3 to TRBJ1-2; 8 bases map to TRBD1. This TCR derives from a young man in good health. Some clones in this sample may be carry-over from other donors' samples. The material sequenced was naive CD4+ T cells from PBMCs. Subset: CD45RA+ positively selected. CDR3 in amino acids: CAISGDRNYGYTF. CDR3 bases: TGTGCCATCAGTGGGGACAGGAACTATGGCTACACCTTC.